Below, 2 T cell receptor beta chains from the same sample are listed, as sequenced in a study of cytomegalovirus exposure and HLA in healthy donors. TCRdb's copy holds only in-frame clones and misses some; the assay was immunoSEQ multiplex PCR. Altogether 110,000 or so clones are present, about 90% being singletons, with the ten largest covering more than 2%. Material for sequencing was PBMCs. The source is a woman younger than 30 in good health and CMV-seronegative.

J is TRBJ2-7 and V is TRBV28; weak D call: TRBD2 (5 bases). Germline CDR1 reads MDHEN; CDR2 reads SYDVKM. Trimming pared 6 bases from V and 3 bases from J, leaving 15 bases between. The CDR3 consists of 14 residues. The CDR3: CASRTPSGFYEQYF. The CDR3 region has the DNA TGTGCCAGCAGAACCCCAAGCGGATTCTACGAGCAGTACTTC.

The rearrangement uses TRBV23-1 and TRBJ1-1; 10 nucleotides align to TRBD1. TRBV23-1 carries the ORF label, with uncertain function. J was trimmed by 7 bases and V by 4 bases; bases with no gene match: 12. The CDR3 sequence is 16 residues long. The CDR3 loop is CASSPSRRDRGDEAFF. In DNA, the CDR3 is TGCGCCAGCAGTCCCTCACGTCGGGACAGGGGCGATGAAGCTTTCTTT.